The rows below give T cell receptor beta chains drawn from one sample of a study of OX40 agonist ivuxolimab in advanced cancers. Method: immunoSEQ multiplex PCR; TCRdb's copy keeps in-frame clones and lacks some. This sample carries over 35,000 clones, 89% of them seen once, and the ten largest clones take approximately 0.5%. The source was CD4+ or CD8+ T cells sorted from blood, collected in a trial of the OX40 agonist ivuxolimab. The source of these receptors is an adult with an advanced solid tumor such as melanoma, head and neck, liver or kidney cancer. Both conserved end residues are part of each CDR3. A D gene is named only where the DNA matches it firmly.

>15|TRBJ1-1|TRBV5-1|-
CASSLDGRRNTEAFF
>14|TRBJ1-2|TRBV25-1|-
CASSVNGKDYGYTF
>16|TRBJ2-1|TRBV5-5|-
CASSLGQVTLYNEQFF
>15|TRBJ2-7|TRBV4-3|TRBD1
CASSQDGTGIYEQYF
>15|TRBJ1-2|TRBV5-6|-
CASSSSREGNYGYTF
>16|TRBJ1-6|TRBV5-4|-
CASSPAGGRYNSPLHF
>17|TRBJ2-2|TRBV4-2|-
CASTHLLRGSSAGELFF
>13|TRBJ2-5|TRBV7-6|TRBD1
CASSVGTGGTQYF
>15|TRBJ2-7|TRBV7-2|TRBD1
CASSLGQGYSYEQYF
>15|TRBJ2-5|TRBV6-5|-
CASSVSWTQKETQYF
>15|TRBJ1-3|TRBV4-2|TRBD1
CASSQATGDGNTIYF
>12|TRBJ2-2|TRBV29-1|-
CSVALNIGELFF
>16|TRBJ1-4|TRBV7-9|TRBD1
CASSWGRDRINEKLFF
>17|TRBJ1-2|TRBV15|-
CATSRDNPGRINYGYTF
>12|TRBJ1-1|TRBV29-1|-
CSGTKGGTEAFF
>11|TRBJ1-4|TRBV29-1|-
CSVGSSEKLFF
>13|TRBJ1-2|TRBV7-9|TRBD1
CASSKDRDYGYTF